This TCR beta chain was captured by sequencing in a study of cytomegalovirus exposure and HLA in healthy donors. Concerning this clone: Its specificity is unknown.

Whole-study findings and limits: Analysis was carried out at a later point, and it linked a missense DCLRE1C variant to TCR beta V- and J-gene trimming.

Primers included in the PCR were 60 Vbeta and 13 Jbeta primers. Repertoires were generated with immunoSEQ multiplex PCR, while TCRdb's copy carries only in-frame clones and drops some. The sample lists 100,000 to 150,000 clones, around 80% occurring once. The receptor was isolated from a female donor in good health and CMV-seropositive. Sample: PBMCs.

Here the CDR3 DNA reads TGTGCCTTCAGGGGGGTCGTCACTGAAGCTTTCTTT. It specifies CAFRGVVTEAFF. The gene calls are TRBV30 and TRBJ1-1; 7 bases agree with TRBD1. The V gene end was trimmed by 7 bases and the J gene end by 4 bases; junction bases not matched to a gene: 6. This CDR3 contains 12 residues. Germline CDR1 and CDR2: GTSNPN and SVGIG (reference sequence).